This T cell receptor beta chain is drawn from a study of shared clonotypes between healthy human individuals. CDR3 size: 15 residues. The germline V gene encodes CDR1 SNHLY and CDR2 FYNNEI. The trim removed 7 bases at V and 2 bases at J, leaving 7 bases unmatched. Sequencing was at deep level. Sequencing used immunoSEQ multiplex PCR; TCRdb keeps in-frame clones, though not all of them. This table holds hundreds of thousands of clones, roughly 98% found once. Naive CD8 cells, CD45RO-negative and positively selected for CCR7, excluded terminally differentiated effector memory CD45RA+ cells. On this clone itself: Its antigen is currently unknown.

The study, taken as a whole, reports: In general, naive subsets displayed greater estimated richness than memory subsets did.

The TCR was taken from a man aged 30 to 45 in good health. The rearrangement links TRBV2 to TRBJ2-7, with TRBD2 matching over 11 bases. The sequenced sample was naive CD8+ T cells sorted from blood. CDR3 coding DNA: TGTGCCAGCAACAAGGGACTAGCGGAAACCTACGAGCAGTACTTC. Residues: CASNKGLAETYEQYF.